These 5 T cell receptor beta chains share one sample of origin, sequenced in a study of OX40 agonist ivuxolimab in advanced cancers. Produced via immunoSEQ multiplex PCR; TCRdb's table is partial and in-frame only. The sample consists of around 50,000 clones, roughly four fifths of them appearing once. Sequenced here: CD4+ or CD8+ T cells sorted from blood, sampled in a trial of the OX40 agonist ivuxolimab. The receptors here all came from an adult with an advanced solid tumor such as melanoma, head and neck, liver or kidney cancer.

The chain recombines TRBV5-5 with TRBJ1-5; tentatively, D is TRBD1 (5 bases). Trimming took off 1 base at V and 6 bases at J, with 14 bases between the two ends. Germline V CDR1 and CDR2: SGHKS, YYEKEE (reference sequence). The CDR3 consists of 15 residues. CDR3 coding DNA: TGTGCCAGCAGCTTGACGGGGGAAAAGGGTCAGCCCCAGCATTTT. This sequence encodes CASSLTGEKGQPQHF.

V gene TRBV6-1 combines with J gene TRBJ2-7; D is unclear. Germline V gene sequence: CDR1 MNHNS, CDR2 SASEGT. Trimming stripped 4 bases from V and 12 bases from J, with 13 bases between. The CDR3 contains 11 residues. In nucleotides, the CDR3 is TGTGCCAGCAGTGCCGACCCCGTGACGTACTTC. Amino acid sequence: CASSADPVTYF.

The rearrangement joins TRBV2 to TRBJ1-2; tentatively, D is TRBD1 (6 bases). The CDR3 covers 14 residues. Germline V gene sequence: CDR1 SNHLY, CDR2 FYNNEI. The V and J ends lost 3 bases and 8 bases respectively, with 16 bases between them. CDR3 sequence reads: CASSDFQGRGGYTF. The CDR3 region has the DNA TGTGCCAGCAGTGACTTTCAGGGGCGCGGGGGCTACACCTTC.

This clone was recorded only once. Other DNA sequences in the same sample also yield this CDR3. The rearrangement uses TRBV9 and TRBJ1-1, with 8 bases lining up with TRBD1. The CDR3 runs to 14 residues. Germline CDR1 and CDR2: SGDLS and YYNGEE. The V and J ends lost 3 bases and 1 base, in that order; junction bases with no gene match: 2. CDR3 region: CASSGGQGNTEAFF. The CDR3 nucleotides read TGTGCCAGCAGCGGCGGACAGGGGAACACTGAAGCTTTCTTT.

The genes are TRBV30 and TRBJ2-1, with TRBD2 matching over 16 bases. V lost 3 bases, J lost 1 base, and 6 bases stayed unmatched. The CDR3 runs to 18 residues. Germline V CDR1 and CDR2: GTSNPN, SVGIG (reference sequence). CDR3 coding DNA: TGTGCCTGGAGGAAGGGACTAGCGGGAGGGGGATCCTACAATGAGCAGTTCTTC. Translated: CAWRKGLAGGGSYNEQFF.